What follows is one T cell receptor (beta chain) and its context. TCRdb keeps only in-frame clones here, not all; method: immunoSEQ multiplex PCR. The table records around 99,000 clones, roughly 78% of them present only once. These data are taken from a study of blood T cell repertoires in COVID-19. Study context: Acute and convalescent COVID-19 samples came from the United States, Italy and Spain.

Germline CDR1 and CDR2: LNHDA and SQIVND (reference sequence). The CDR3 contains 17 residues. With 2 bases clipped from V and 1 base from J, the junction kept 6 bases outside the gene matches. Sequencing was carried out using peripheral blood. V and J are TRBV19 and TRBJ2-2, with TRBD2 matching 8 bases. This sequence was found in a woman of 80 years or more with active or convalescent COVID-19. The CDR3: CASSITRAGGNTGELFF. CDR3 bases: TGTGCCAGTAGTATAACCCGGGCGGGAGGGAACACCGGGGAGCTGTTTTTT.